A selection of T cell receptor beta chains follows, all from one sample in a study of control samples from healthy donors and cancer patients. Libraries were prepared by immunoSEQ multiplex PCR; TCRdb keeps only in-frame clonotypes and omits some of them. The sample contains about 410,000 clones, about nine tenths of which appear only once. The sample consisted of PBMCs. The receptors derive from a man between 40 and 49 years old with head and neck cancer. Both conserved end residues are part of each CDR3. The order of the fields is D gene, V gene, clone size, J gene, CDR3 protein, CDR3 DNA. The D gene is left open where the match is weak. Size values are once, few and many counts, or a class for expanded clones, and some rows have none.

D gene: -; V gene: TRBV30; clone size: -; J gene: TRBJ1-2; CDR3 protein: CAWSVHNYGYTF; CDR3 DNA: TGTGCCTGGAGTGTACACAACTATGGCTACACCTTC
D gene: -; V gene: TRBV12-3/TRBV12-4; clone size: -; J gene: TRBJ1-2; CDR3 protein: CASSSSFGYTF; CDR3 DNA: TGTGCCAGCAGCTCGAGTTTTGGCTACACCTTC
D gene: -; V gene: TRBV29-1; clone size: -; J gene: TRBJ2-7; CDR3 protein: CSVGRGSYEQYF; CDR3 DNA: TGCAGCGTTGGGAGGGGATCCTACGAGCAGTACTTC
D gene: TRBD1; V gene: TRBV5-6; clone size: -; J gene: TRBJ2-1; CDR3 protein: CASSLAGTGLNNEQFF; CDR3 DNA: TGTGCCAGCAGCTTGGCCGGGACAGGACTGAATAATGAGCAGTTCTTC
D gene: -; V gene: TRBV7-2; clone size: -; J gene: TRBJ1-2; CDR3 protein: CASSLTAPGTAYGYTF; CDR3 DNA: TGTGCCAGCAGCTTAACGGCCCCCGGGACGGCTTATGGCTACACCTTC
D gene: -; V gene: TRBV15; clone size: -; J gene: TRBJ2-1; CDR3 protein: CATSEGRTNNEQFF; CDR3 DNA: TGTGCCACCAGCGAGGGACGGACAAACAATGAGCAGTTCTTC
D gene: -; V gene: TRBV6-6; clone size: -; J gene: TRBJ2-3; CDR3 protein: CASGMDTSTDTQYF; CDR3 DNA: TGTGCCAGCGGGATGGACACGAGCACAGATACGCAGTATTTT
D gene: -; V gene: TRBV25-1; clone size: -; J gene: TRBJ1-2; CDR3 protein: CASSDHSFYGYTF; CDR3 DNA: TGTGCCAGCAGTGATCACAGCTTCTATGGCTACACCTTC
D gene: -; V gene: TRBV18; clone size: -; J gene: TRBJ1-2; CDR3 protein: CASSPRLELNYGYTF; CDR3 DNA: TGTGCCAGCTCACCCAGACTGGAGCTTAACTATGGCTACACCTTC
D gene: -; V gene: TRBV12-3/TRBV12-4; clone size: -; J gene: TRBJ1-5; CDR3 protein: CASSLERDQPQHF; CDR3 DNA: TGTGCCAGCAGTTTGGAAAGGGATCAGCCCCAGCATTTT
D gene: -; V gene: TRBV19; clone size: -; J gene: TRBJ2-3; CDR3 protein: CASSGQSTDTQYF; CDR3 DNA: TGTGCCAGTAGTGGGCAGAGCACAGATACGCAGTATTTT
D gene: TRBD1; V gene: TRBV7-2; clone size: -; J gene: TRBJ2-7; CDR3 protein: CASSLGQGAYEQYF; CDR3 DNA: TGTGCCAGCAGCTTAGGACAGGGGGCCTACGAGCAGTACTTC
D gene: -; V gene: TRBV25-1; clone size: -; J gene: TRBJ2-5; CDR3 protein: CASSEGGRQETQYF; CDR3 DNA: TGTGCCAGTTCGGAGGGCGGAAGGCAAGAGACCCAGTACTTC
D gene: -; V gene: TRBV6-5; clone size: -; J gene: TRBJ1-4; CDR3 protein: CASSYGGAQNEKLFF; CDR3 DNA: TGTGCCAGCAGTTATGGGGGGGCCCAAAATGAAAAACTGTTTTTT
D gene: -; V gene: TRBV20-1; clone size: -; J gene: TRBJ2-7; CDR3 protein: CSASLGGRSYEQYF; CDR3 DNA: TGCAGTGCTAGTCTGGGAGGCCGGAGCTACGAGCAGTACTTC
D gene: -; V gene: TRBV2; clone size: -; J gene: TRBJ1-5; CDR3 protein: CASSSGEGRHQPQHF; CDR3 DNA: TGTGCCAGCAGCTCCGGGGAGGGTCGCCATCAGCCCCAGCATTTT
D gene: TRBD1; V gene: TRBV7-6; clone size: -; J gene: TRBJ1-4; CDR3 protein: CASSPGQGTNEKLFF; CDR3 DNA: TGTGCCAGCAGCCCGGGACAGGGAACTAATGAAAAACTGTTTTTT
D gene: -; V gene: TRBV5-4; clone size: -; J gene: TRBJ2-1; CDR3 protein: CASSPYRLSSYNEQFF; CDR3 DNA: TGTGCCAGCAGCCCCTACCGGTTGAGCTCCTACAATGAGCAGTTCTTC
D gene: TRBD1; V gene: TRBV29-1; clone size: -; J gene: TRBJ2-4; CDR3 protein: CSGGPDRNVGIQYF; CDR3 DNA: TGCAGCGGGGGCCCGGACAGGAACGTGGGCATTCAGTACTTC
D gene: -; V gene: TRBV28; clone size: -; J gene: TRBJ2-5; CDR3 protein: CASTLTRHRQETQYF; CDR3 DNA: TGTGCCAGCACCCTAACGCGCCACCGACAAGAGACCCAGTACTTC
D gene: TRBD2; V gene: TRBV7-2; clone size: -; J gene: TRBJ2-3; CDR3 protein: CASSLGTSGRSGDTQYF; CDR3 DNA: TGTGCCAGCAGCTTAGGGACTAGCGGGCGATCCGGGGATACGCAGTATTTT
D gene: -; V gene: TRBV2; clone size: few; J gene: TRBJ1-1; CDR3 protein: CASRRQVNTEAFF; CDR3 DNA: TGTGCCAGCAGAAGACAGGTGAACACTGAAGCTTTCTTT
D gene: TRBD1; V gene: TRBV6-5; clone size: once; J gene: TRBJ2-7; CDR3 protein: CASSYSTGQGNPEQYF; CDR3 DNA: TGTGCCAGCAGTTACTCGACGGGACAGGGGAACCCTGAGCAGTACTTC
D gene: TRBD1; V gene: TRBV5-4; clone size: -; J gene: TRBJ1-3; CDR3 protein: CASSIDRGSGNTIYF; CDR3 DNA: TGTGCCAGCAGCATAGACAGGGGTAGCGGAAACACCATATATTTT
D gene: TRBD2; V gene: TRBV6-5; clone size: -; J gene: TRBJ2-7; CDR3 protein: CASSFPGGSYEQYF; CDR3 DNA: TGTGCCAGCAGTTTCCCGGGGGGCTCCTACGAGCAGTACTTC
D gene: TRBD1; V gene: TRBV29-1; clone size: -; J gene: TRBJ1-1; CDR3 protein: CSVEATGTGNTEAFF; CDR3 DNA: TGCAGCGTTGAAGCAACCGGGACAGGGAACACTGAAGCTTTCTTT
D gene: -; V gene: TRBV5-1; clone size: -; J gene: TRBJ2-2; CDR3 protein: CASSRTLNTGELFF; CDR3 DNA: TGCGCCAGCAGCCGGACACTGAACACCGGGGAGCTGTTTTTT
D gene: -; V gene: TRBV25-1; clone size: -; J gene: TRBJ1-5; CDR3 protein: CASGGGRYSNQPQHF; CDR3 DNA: TGTGCCAGCGGTGGAGGAAGGTATAGCAATCAGCCCCAGCATTTT
D gene: -; V gene: TRBV7-8; clone size: -; J gene: TRBJ2-7; CDR3 protein: CASSSGLFLSYEQYF; CDR3 DNA: TGTGCCAGCAGCTCCGGTCTCTTTCTCTCGTACGAGCAGTACTTC
D gene: -; V gene: TRBV9; clone size: -; J gene: TRBJ2-3; CDR3 protein: CASSVGSVSTDTQYF; CDR3 DNA: TGTGCCAGCAGCGTAGGGTCAGTAAGCACAGATACGCAGTATTTT
D gene: -; V gene: TRBV5-1; clone size: -; J gene: TRBJ1-5; CDR3 protein: CASSLEETGQPQHF; CDR3 DNA: TGCGCCAGCAGCCTAGAAGAGACAGGTCAGCCCCAGCATTTT
D gene: TRBD1; V gene: TRBV3-1/TRBV3-2; clone size: -; J gene: TRBJ2-2; CDR3 protein: CASSRSGQGAFDTGELFF; CDR3 DNA: TGTGCCAGCAGCCGATCGGGACAGGGGGCCTTCGACACCGGGGAGCTGTTTTTT
D gene: -; V gene: TRBV7-9; clone size: -; J gene: TRBJ1-1; CDR3 protein: CASTRMGNSGGAFF; CDR3 DNA: TGTGCCAGCACTCGGATGGGAAATAGTGGAGGAGCTTTCTTT
D gene: -; V gene: TRBV9; clone size: -; J gene: TRBJ2-7; CDR3 protein: CASSVGGNEWYEQYF; CDR3 DNA: TGTGCCAGCAGCGTAGGCGGGAACGAATGGTACGAGCAGTACTTC
D gene: -; V gene: TRBV11-1; clone size: -; J gene: TRBJ2-6; CDR3 protein: CASSRVAGANVLTF; CDR3 DNA: TGTGCCAGCAGCCGGGTAGCTGGGGCCAACGTCCTGACTTTC
D gene: -; V gene: TRBV10-3; clone size: -; J gene: TRBJ1-1; CDR3 protein: CAISRQSKNTEAFF; CDR3 DNA: TGTGCCATCAGTAGACAGTCAAAAAACACTGAAGCTTTCTTT
D gene: -; V gene: TRBV5-4; clone size: -; J gene: TRBJ2-2; CDR3 protein: CASSLVTWNTGELFF; CDR3 DNA: TGTGCCAGCAGCTTGGTTACTTGGAACACCGGGGAGCTGTTTTTT
D gene: -; V gene: TRBV6-5; clone size: -; J gene: TRBJ1-2; CDR3 protein: CASSFWEGTNYGYTF; CDR3 DNA: TGTGCCAGCAGTTTTTGGGAGGGCACTAACTATGGCTACACCTTC
D gene: -; V gene: TRBV7-2; clone size: -; J gene: TRBJ2-7; CDR3 protein: CASSSRALRYEQYF; CDR3 DNA: TGTGCCAGCAGCTCCAGGGCCCTCCGTTACGAGCAGTACTTC
D gene: -; V gene: TRBV11-3; clone size: -; J gene: TRBJ2-7; CDR3 protein: CASSLMGSYEQYF; CDR3 DNA: TGTGCCAGCAGCTTAATGGGGAGCTACGAGCAGTACTTC
D gene: -; V gene: TRBV29-1; clone size: -; J gene: TRBJ1-2; CDR3 protein: CSVESGWGNYGYTF; CDR3 DNA: TGCAGCGTTGAATCGGGGTGGGGTAACTATGGCTACACCTTC
D gene: -; V gene: TRBV5-1; clone size: -; J gene: TRBJ1-6; CDR3 protein: CASSLEVSGGSNSPLHF; CDR3 DNA: TGCGCCAGCAGCTTGGAAGTAAGCGGGGGAAGTAATTCACCCCTCCACTTT
D gene: -; V gene: TRBV21-1; clone size: -; J gene: TRBJ1-1; CDR3 protein: CASIPPGQGAIGTEAFF; CDR3 DNA: TGTGCCAGCATCCCACCGGGACAGGGGGCGATTGGCACTGAAGCTTTCTTT
D gene: -; V gene: TRBV11-2; clone size: -; J gene: TRBJ1-6; CDR3 protein: CASSFPRGGRKAPLHF; CDR3 DNA: TGTGCCAGCAGCTTCCCTCGAGGGGGGCGCAAGGCACCCCTCCACTTT
D gene: TRBD1; V gene: TRBV27; clone size: -; J gene: TRBJ1-6; CDR3 protein: CASSLSEGAISPLHF; CDR3 DNA: TGTGCCAGCAGTTTATCGGAGGGGGCGATTTCACCCCTCCACTTT
D gene: -; V gene: TRBV30; clone size: -; J gene: TRBJ2-7; CDR3 protein: CATAARVTYEQYF; CDR3 DNA: TGTGCCACCGCGGCCAGGGTGACCTACGAGCAGTACTTC
D gene: -; V gene: TRBV19; clone size: -; J gene: TRBJ1-1; CDR3 protein: CASSMGGRAEAFF; CDR3 DNA: TGTGCCAGTAGTATGGGGGGGAGGGCTGAAGCTTTCTTT
D gene: -; V gene: TRBV28; clone size: -; J gene: TRBJ1-5; CDR3 protein: CASSQQYADRSNQPQHF; CDR3 DNA: TGTGCCAGCAGTCAACAGTACGCAGACAGGAGCAATCAGCCCCAGCATTTT
D gene: -; V gene: TRBV28; clone size: -; J gene: TRBJ1-1; CDR3 protein: CASGAENTEAFF; CDR3 DNA: TGTGCCAGCGGGGCAGAGAACACTGAAGCTTTCTTT
D gene: -; V gene: TRBV5-1; clone size: -; J gene: TRBJ2-5; CDR3 protein: CASSSGQNRQETQYF; CDR3 DNA: TGCGCCAGCAGCTCAGGACAGAATCGCCAAGAGACCCAGTACTTC
D gene: TRBD1; V gene: TRBV11-1; clone size: -; J gene: TRBJ1-4; CDR3 protein: CASSPRQGRSNEKLFF; CDR3 DNA: TGTGCCAGCAGCCCCCGACAGGGCCGCAGTAATGAAAAACTGTTTTTT
D gene: -; V gene: TRBV18; clone size: -; J gene: TRBJ2-5; CDR3 protein: CASAQSYQETQYF; CDR3 DNA: TGTGCCAGCGCACAGTCGTACCAAGAGACCCAGTACTTC
D gene: -; V gene: TRBV10-3; clone size: -; J gene: TRBJ2-7; CDR3 protein: CAISEFGGRGLQSGIASEQYF; CDR3 DNA: TGTGCCATCAGTGAGTTCGGGGGAAGGGGACTCCAAAGTGGGATTGCGAGCGAGCAGTACTTC
D gene: TRBD1; V gene: TRBV4-1; clone size: -; J gene: TRBJ2-7; CDR3 protein: CASSPGQGQHEQYF; CDR3 DNA: TGCGCCAGCAGCCCAGGACAGGGCCAGCACGAGCAGTACTTC
D gene: -; V gene: TRBV15; clone size: -; J gene: TRBJ1-5; CDR3 protein: CATKGYSNQPQHF; CDR3 DNA: TGTGCCACCAAAGGCTATAGCAATCAGCCCCAGCATTTT
D gene: TRBD1; V gene: TRBV19; clone size: -; J gene: TRBJ2-3; CDR3 protein: CASIPDRATDTQYF; CDR3 DNA: TGTGCCAGTATCCCGGACAGGGCCACAGATACGCAGTATTTT
D gene: TRBD1; V gene: TRBV7-2; clone size: once; J gene: TRBJ1-6; CDR3 protein: CASSLGTGVNSPLHF; CDR3 DNA: TGTGCCAGCAGCTTGGGGACAGGGGTTAATTCACCCCTCCACTTT
D gene: -; V gene: TRBV18; clone size: -; J gene: TRBJ1-6; CDR3 protein: CASSPAGPTTYNSPLHF; CDR3 DNA: TGTGCCAGCTCGCCGGCGGGGCCCACCACCTATAATTCACCCCTCCACTTT